Below are 26 T cell receptor beta chains sequenced from a single sample in a study of lymphopenia after photon versus proton radiotherapy (dated by TCRdb to the late 2010s). The method was the immunoSEQ multiplex PCR assay. This immuneACCESS table, as held by TCRdb, lists in-frame sequences with V and J called but not all clones. Of the missing ones, under half trace to an unresolved V gene in checked studies; the others have no known cause. This sample gives 20,000 to 30,000 clones in total; about 84% of them show up just once. Of the sample, 21% is held by the ten largest clones. The sample in question was peripheral blood, obtained from a patient treated with proton-based radiotherapy. The receptors shown here come from a woman between 65 and 79 years old with pancreatic cancer.

The V and J genes are TRBV2 and TRBJ1-1, with D perhaps matching TRBD1 (6 bases). Germline V gene lookup returns CDR1 SNHLY and CDR2 FYNNEI. The V gene lost 6 bases and the J gene lost 1 base, with 12 bases spanning the gap. The CDR3 runs 14 residues. The CDR3 DNA follows: TGTGCCAGCAGCCTGGACAGATCGAACACTGAAGCTTTCTTT. Translation gives CASSLDRSNTEAFF.

The rearrangement links TRBV5-1 to TRBJ1-4; 8 bases fit TRBD1. CDR1 and CDR2 from the germline V gene are SGHRS and YFSETQ. There are 14 residues in the CDR3. V lost 3 bases, J lost 7 bases, and 5 bases stayed unmatched. CDR3 coding DNA: TGCGCCAGCAGCTCTGGACAGGGTGGTGAAAAACTGTTTTTT. This sequence encodes CASSSGQGGEKLFF.

The chain couples TRBV7-5 to TRBJ2-1; TRBD1, the D gene given by the table, was not confirmed from the DNA. TRBV7-5 is annotated as a pseudogene. The CDR3 spans 18 residues. The DNA of the CDR3 is TGTGCCAGAAGCTTAGTTCCCCTCTTACGCAGCTCCTACAATGAGCAGTTCTTC. Protein product: CARSLVPLLRSSYNEQFF.

The rearrangement uses TRBV5-4 and TRBJ1-1; perhaps TRBD1 as D (6 bases). Germline lookup yields CDR1 SGHNT and CDR2 YYREEE (reference sequence). The CDR3 is 14 amino acids. The V end was cut by 2 bases, the J end by 1 base, with 9 bases between. The CDR3 region has the DNA TGTGCCAGCAGCTTTCAGGGGTCGAACACTGAAGCTTTCTTT. Protein sequence: CASSFQGSNTEAFF.

The genes are TRBV9 and TRBJ2-1; 8 positions match TRBD2. CDR1 is SGDLS and CDR2 is YYNGEE in the germline V gene. This CDR3 has 14 residues. V was clipped by 0 bases and J by 4 bases; unmatched bases: 0. The CDR3 DNA sequence: TGTGCCAGCAGCGTAGGCGGGGGGTACAATGAGCAGTTCTTC. It is translated as CASSVGGGYNEQFF.

The chain uses TRBV11-3 and TRBJ2-1; either TRBD1 or TRBD2 may supply D (5 bases each). The germline CDR1 and CDR2 sequences are SGHNT and YENEEA. V shed 1 base and J shed 5 bases, with 15 bases lying between them. CDR3 length: 16 residues. This chain's CDR3 is CASSLVVSGRDNEQFF. In DNA, the CDR3 is TGTGCCAGCAGCTTAGTGGTGTCAGGGAGAGACAATGAGCAGTTCTTC.

This clone was found once. The V and J genes are TRBV19 and TRBJ2-7, with D perhaps TRBD1 (6 bases). Trimming removed 5 bases at V and 0 bases at J, with 11 bases between. The CDR3 is made up of 14 amino acids. CDR1 and CDR2 from the germline V gene are LNHDA and SQIVND (reference sequence). The CDR3 spells CASSPRTDSYEQYF. Here the CDR3 DNA reads TGTGCCAGTAGTCCCCGGACAGACTCCTACGAGCAGTACTTC.

This chain links TRBV19 with TRBJ1-3; D not resolved. This CDR3 contains 14 residues. Germline-derived CDR1 and CDR2 are LNHDA and SQIVND (reference sequence). V lost 3 bases, J lost 2 bases, and 8 bases lay in between. The CDR3 DNA is TGTGCCAGTAGTATGGTGGAGCCTGGAAACACCATATATTTT. As protein: CASSMVEPGNTIYF.

Comment on this clone: The junction does not match germline at one end; this may be a read error. This rearrangement joins TRBV7-3 to TRBJ2-1; D is possibly TRBD1 (5 bases). The V gene's germline CDR1 is SGHTA and CDR2 FQGTGA. There are 14 residues in the CDR3. The CDR3 bases are TGTGCCAGCAGTTGGGGCGCCTCCAACAATGAGCAGTTCTTC. This sequence encodes CASSWGASNNEQFF.

This clone was recorded only once. V gene TRBV7-9 combines with J gene TRBJ2-1; D tentatively reads TRBD1 or TRBD2 (5 bases each). Germline CDR1 is SEHNR and CDR2 is FQNEAQ (reference sequence). V was cut by 5 bases and J by 5 bases, with 13 bases left in between. This CDR3 spans 14 amino acids. The CDR3, as DNA: TGTGCCAGCAGCCAACGAGGGGAAAACAATGAGCAGTTCTTC. This codes for CASSQRGENNEQFF.

The chain uses TRBV7-2 and TRBJ2-2; D perhaps matches TRBD1 (7 bases). The CDR3 has 13 amino acids. V lost 4 bases and J 5 bases, leaving 8 bases between the germline ends. The germline gives CDR1 SGHTA, CDR2 FQGNSA. The CDR3 is CASSSGGTGELFF. CDR3 coding DNA: TGTGCCAGCAGCTCAGGGGGGACCGGGGAGCTGTTTTTT.

This chain links TRBV5-1 with TRBJ2-7, with D tentatively TRBD1 (5 bases). V dropped 5 bases and J dropped 3 bases, with 9 bases sitting between them. CDR3 length equals 12 residues. Looked up from germline, CDR1 is SGHRS and CDR2 is YFSETQ. CDR3 in amino acids: CASSTGGYEQYF. The DNA for the CDR3 is TGCGCCAGCAGTACAGGCGGCTACGAGCAGTACTTC.

The J gene is TRBJ2-5, the V gene TRBV2, with 8 bases aligning to TRBD2. The CDR3 contains 16 residues. Germline CDR1 and CDR2: SNHLY and FYNNEI. V lost 4 bases to trimming and J lost 0 bases; unmatched junction nucleotides: 7. This chain's CDR3 is CASSAGTSSYQETQYF. In DNA form, the CDR3 reads TGTGCCAGCAGTGCGGGGACTAGTAGTTACCAAGAGACCCAGTACTTC.

This chain connects TRBV6-1 to TRBJ2-3; 8 positions match TRBD1. With 6 bases clipped from V and 5 bases from J, the junction kept 10 bases outside the gene matches. The germline CDR1 and CDR2 sequences are MNHNS and SASEGT. This CDR3 is built from 15 residues. CDR3 sequence reads: CASSPTGAVVDTQYF. The CDR3 region has the DNA TGTGCCAGCAGCCCGACAGGGGCGGTAGTAGATACGCAGTATTTT.

V and J are TRBV7-2 and TRBJ1-2, with D uncertain. This CDR3 spans 14 amino acids. Trimming stripped 1 base from V and 3 bases from J, with 9 bases between. Germline CDR1 is SGHTA and CDR2 is FQGNSA. As DNA, the CDR3 is TGTGCCAGCAGCTTAGGAGGGTCGGACTATGGCTACACCTTC. Protein: CASSLGGSDYGYTF.

The chain joins TRBV7-8 to TRBJ2-5, with D possibly called TRBD1 or TRBD2 (6 bases each). Germline V lookup: CDR1 SGHVS, CDR2 FQNEAQ. The V end was cut by 4 bases, the J end by 4 bases, with 13 bases between. The CDR3 length is 14 residues. The CDR3 spells CASSSSRGGETQYF. Here the CDR3 DNA reads TGTGCCAGCAGCTCAAGCAGGGGAGGAGAGACCCAGTACTTC. The whole variable domain, remainder taken from reference TRBV7-8 and TRBJ2-5, is GAGVSQSPRYKVAKRGQDVALRCDPISGHVSLFWYQQALGQGPEFLTYFQNEAQLDKSGLPSDRFFAERPEGSVSTLKIQRTQQEDSAVYLCASSSSRGGETQYFGPGTRLLVL.

The chain combines TRBV4-1 with TRBJ2-7; D possibly uses TRBD1 or TRBD2 (5 bases each). This CDR3 has 15 residues. In germline, CDR1 is MGHRA, CDR2 YSYEKL. Trimming removed 2 bases from V and 4 bases from J, with 15 bases in between. CDR3 residues: CASSQMGVRSYEQYF. The CDR3 nucleotides are TGCGCCAGCAGCCAAATGGGGGTGAGGTCTTACGAGCAGTACTTC.

The V call is TRBV6-1, the J call TRBJ2-7; 8 bases are a match to TRBD2. Germline trimming cut 7 bases from V and 2 bases from J; bases unmatched to any gene: 10. The CDR3 runs to 15 residues. Looked up from germline, CDR1 is MNHNS and CDR2 is SASEGT. The CDR3 spells CASILRPGGPYEQYF. Here the CDR3 DNA reads TGTGCCAGCATCCTACGCCCGGGAGGGCCCTACGAGCAGTACTTC.

This chain connects TRBV5-1 to TRBJ2-1, with TRBD2 matching over 9 bases. Germline CDR1 SGHRS, CDR2 YFSETQ. The CDR3 has 15 residues. V was pared by 0 bases and J by 4 bases, with 2 bases of the junction left unmatched. The CDR3, as DNA: TGCGCCAGCAGCTTGGAGACTAGCGGATACAATGAGCAGTTCTTC. This translates into CASSLETSGYNEQFF.

The V call is TRBV7-2, the J call TRBJ2-1; TRBD2 agrees at 7 bases. The germline gives CDR1 SGHTA, CDR2 FQGNSA. Trimming took 4 bases from V and 1 from J; bases not matched to a gene: 10. The CDR3 loop spans 17 amino acids. CDR3 sequence reads: CASSSDWSGKSYNEQFF. Written as DNA, the CDR3 is TGTGCCAGCAGCTCAGATTGGAGCGGGAAATCCTACAATGAGCAGTTCTTC. Complete variable domain (other parts from reference TRBV7-2 and TRBJ2-1): GAGVSQSPSNKVTEKGKDVELRCDPISGHTALYWYRQSLGQGLEFLIYFQGNSAPDKSGLPSDRFSAERTGGSVSTLTIQRTQQEDSAVYLCASSSDWSGKSYNEQFFGPGTRLTVL.

The chain joins TRBV10-2 to TRBJ2-2, with 8 positions matching TRBD2. Germline V gene data show CDR1 as WSHSY and CDR2 as SAAADI. With 3 bases clipped from V and 6 bases from J, the junction kept 9 bases outside the gene matches. The CDR3 has 16 amino acids. The CDR3 bases are TGCGCCAGCAGTGATCCCAGCGGGAGTGGACCCGGGGAGCTGTTTTTT. Its translation is CASSDPSGSGPGELFF.

The gene calls are TRBV5-8 and TRBJ2-7; 10 bases fit TRBD2. Germline-derived CDR1 and CDR2 are SGHTS and YDEGEE. This CDR3 region has 14 residues. With V trimmed by 5 bases and J by 3 bases, 5 bases remained unmatched. CDR3 sequence (DNA): TGTGCCAGCAGGCCGGGACTAGCGAGCTACGAGCAGTACTTC. Its protein is CASRPGLASYEQYF.

J is TRBJ1-3 and V is TRBV5-5; D call uncertain. Germline V gene data show CDR1 as SGHKS and CDR2 as YYEKEE (reference sequence). The CDR3 runs 18 residues. V was cut by 0 bases and J by 0 bases, with 16 bases left in between. The CDR3 spells CASSLVSRQVVSGNTIYF. The CDR3 DNA is TGTGCCAGCAGCTTGGTATCTCGGCAGGTGGTCTCTGGAAACACCATATATTTT.

The chain employs TRBV7-3 and TRBJ2-3, with TRBD2 matching 8 bases. With 6 bases clipped from V and 3 bases from J, the junction kept 11 bases outside the gene matches. Germline V lookup: CDR1 SGHTA, CDR2 FQGTGA. The CDR3 has 16 amino acids. Here the CDR3 DNA reads TGTGCCAGCAGTCGGATAGCGGGACAAGAAACAGATACGCAGTATTTT. Translated, it gives CASSRIAGQETDTQYF.

This clone was seen only a few times. V is TRBV19 and J is TRBJ1-5; D not certain. With 1 base removed from V and 12 bases from J, the gap between germline ends came to 13 bases. There are 13 residues in the CDR3. Germline CDR1 and CDR2: LNHDA and SQIVND (reference sequence). CDR3 nucleotides: TGTGCCAGTAGTATAGTCGGGGAGGCTCGCCAGCATTTT. This translates into CASSIVGEARQHF.

This chain uses TRBV9 with TRBJ2-3; D not certain. V shed 0 bases and J shed 4 bases, with 9 bases lying between them. CDR3 length equals 14 residues. CDR1 is SGDLS and CDR2 is YYNGEE in the germline V gene. The CDR3 coding sequence is TGTGCCAGCAGCGTAGTCGCGCCAGCAGATACGCAGTATTTT. Translating gives CASSVVAPADTQYF.